The 28 T cell receptor beta chains listed next were all sequenced from one sample in a study of cytomegalovirus exposure and HLA in healthy donors. The PCR had 60 Vbeta and 13 Jbeta primers. Profiled with immunoSEQ multiplex PCR; TCRdb holds only in-frame clones, not every one. The repertoire consists of 60,000 to 70,000 clones, with more than 70% occurring once and the leading ten covering nearly 25%. The source material was PBMCs. Source of these receptors: a man aged 50-60 years in good health and CMV-seropositive.

The rearrangement joins TRBV30 to TRBJ1-4; 10 bases line up with TRBD1. V trimming: 5 bases; J trimming: 5 bases; junction bases outside the gene matches: 8. The CDR3 length is 15 residues. CDR1 is GTSNPN, CDR2 SVGIG, per germline (reference sequence). The CDR3 here is CAWENDRGRNEKLFF. CDR3 nucleotides: TGTGCCTGGGAAAACGACAGGGGGCGGAATGAAAAACTGTTTTTT.

Concerning this clone: An end of the junction does not agree with germline; a read error may underlie this. This rearrangement joins TRBV9 to TRBJ1-2; TRBD1 matches at 12 bases. Germline CDR1 and CDR2: SGDLS and YYNGEE. The CDR3 consists of 16 residues. The CDR3 bases are TGTGCCAGCAGCGTAGGGCCTGATGAGGGACAGGGGGCCCCAAGCTTC. Residues: CASSVGPDEGQGAPSF.

V gene TRBV6-5 combines with J gene TRBJ2-5; 7 positions agree with TRBD1. The CDR3 is 14 residues long. V lost 2 bases, J lost 5 bases, and 5 bases stayed unmatched. Per germline, CDR1 MNHEY and CDR2 SVGAGI. CDR3 sequence (DNA): TGTGCCAGCAGTTACGGTAGCAGGGGGGAGACCCAGTACTTC. Translating it yields CASSYGSRGETQYF.

The rearrangement uses TRBV30 and TRBJ1-2; unclear D gene. Germline V gene sequence: CDR1 GTSNPN, CDR2 SVGIG (reference sequence). This CDR3 is built from 11 residues. V was trimmed by 4 bases and J by 8 bases, leaving 11 bases between them. CDR3 DNA sequence: TGTGCCTGGATATGGGGAGGAGGCTACACCTTC. The encoded protein is CAWIWGGGYTF.

This clone was seen at least ten times. A junction end diverges from the germline sequence, so it may reflect a read error. The chain is built from TRBV6-1 and TRBJ2-1; perhaps TRBD1 as D (5 bases). CDR1 and CDR2 (germline): MNHNS, SASEGT. The CDR3 extends over 13 amino acids. The CDR3 is CASNERQTMKQFF. The DNA of the CDR3 is TGTGCCAGCAATGAACGACAGACAATGAAGCAGTTCTTC.

The gene calls are TRBV19 and TRBJ2-2, with TRBD1 matching 9 bases. The CDR3 has 15 amino acids. V lost 5 bases to trimming and J lost 7 bases; unmatched junction nucleotides: 8. CDR1 is LNHDA and CDR2 is SQIVND in the germline V gene (reference sequence). CDR3 protein: CASSYRGQRNGELFF. CDR3 coding DNA: TGTGCCAGTAGTTACAGGGGGCAGAGAAACGGGGAGCTGTTTTTT.

The CDR3 DNA reads as TGTGCCAGCAGAGGCGGGACAGGGTTCTACGAGCAGTACTTC. It yields the protein CASRGGTGFYEQYF. The chain joins TRBV2 to TRBJ2-7; 9 bases map to TRBD1. This CDR3 comprises 14 residues. From germline, CDR1 is SNHLY and CDR2 FYNNEI. The V gene end was trimmed by 6 bases and the J gene end by 3 bases; junction bases not matched to a gene: 6.

The genes are TRBV7-7 and TRBJ2-7; D remains unclear. V was trimmed by 5 bases and J by 4 bases, leaving 6 bases between them. The CDR3 is 11 residues long. Germline V CDR1 and CDR2: SSHAT, FNYEAQ (reference sequence). The CDR3 loop is CASSRQYEQYF. CDR3 coding DNA: TGTGCCAGCAGCCGTCAGTACGAGCAGTACTTC.

The V and J genes are TRBV5-1 and TRBJ1-2; 9 positions match TRBD1. The V gene end was trimmed by 2 bases and the J gene end by 6 bases; junction bases not matched to a gene: 8. The germline V gene encodes CDR1 SGHRS and CDR2 YFSETQ. The CDR3 extends over 15 amino acids. CDR3 nucleotides: TGCGCCAGCAGCTTCCAGGGACAGGGAACGAATGGCTACACCTTC. Translating it yields CASSFQGQGTNGYTF.

This clone was found a few times. The chain recombines TRBV18 with TRBJ2-1, with 7 positions matching TRBD2. Per the germline V gene, CDR1 is KGHSH and CDR2 is LQKENI. With 7 bases clipped from V and 5 bases from J, the junction kept 17 bases outside the gene matches. There are 17 residues in the CDR3. The CDR3 DNA follows: TGTGCCAGCTACACAACTCTAGCGGACAATTTTAACAATGAGCAGTTCTTC. Amino acid sequence: CASYTTLADNFNNEQFF.

The J gene is TRBJ1-2, the V gene TRBV6-1; D is ambiguous. CDR3 size: 12 residues. Trimming pared 4 bases from V and 1 base from J, leaving 4 bases between. The germline gives CDR1 MNHNS, CDR2 SASEGT. CDR3 in amino acids: CASSVNNYGYTF. Written as DNA, the CDR3 is TGTGCCAGCAGTGTCAATAACTATGGCTACACCTTC.

The chain links TRBV30 to TRBJ2-5, with TRBD1 matching over 8 bases. The CDR3 sequence is 12 residues long. Per the germline V gene, CDR1 is GTSNPN and CDR2 is SVGIG (reference sequence). Losses at the gene ends were 4 bases for V and 5 bases for J; bases not matched to a gene: 3. The DNA for the CDR3 is TGTGCCTGGACAGGGGGCGAGGAGACCCAGTACTTC. Translating gives CAWTGGEETQYF.

The chain combines TRBV30 with TRBJ1-2, with 11 positions matching TRBD1. Germline V lookup: CDR1 GTSNPN, CDR2 SVGIG (reference sequence). The CDR3 runs 12 residues. V was clipped by 7 bases and J by 8 bases; unmatched bases: 6. CDR3 coding DNA: TGTGCCTTCTCCCGGACAGGGGGCGGCTACACCTTC. This encodes CAFSRTGGGYTF.

The rearrangement links TRBV28 to TRBJ2-3, with 8 bases fitting TRBD2. The J segment lost 2 bases and the V segment lost 4 bases, leaving 14 bases of the junction unmatched. Germline loops: CDR1 MDHEN, CDR2 SYDVKM. This CDR3 has 18 amino acids. The CDR3: CASSSPFQIAGNTDTQYF. Here the CDR3 DNA reads TGTGCCAGCAGTTCCCCTTTTCAGATAGCGGGGAACACAGATACGCAGTATTTT.

The chain employs TRBV11-2 and TRBJ2-7, with TRBD2 matching 7 bases. This CDR3 spans 15 amino acids. Germline V lookup: CDR1 SGHAT, CDR2 FQNNGV. The trim removed 4 bases at V and 1 base at J, leaving 7 bases unmatched. The CDR3 DNA is TGTGCCAGCAGCTGGAATCCGGGAGGATCCTACGAGCAGTACTTC. This translates into CASSWNPGGSYEQYF. Combining the CDR3 with reference TRBV11-2 and TRBJ2-7 gives the whole variable domain EAGVAQSPRYKIIEKRQSVAFWCNPISGHATLYWYQQILGQGPKLLIQFQNNGVVDDSQLPKDRFSAERLKGVDSTLKIQPAKLEDSAVYLCASSWNPGGSYEQYFGPGTRLTVT.

This clone ranks as medium-sized (0.01 to 0.1%). The chain uses TRBV6-5 and TRBJ1-1; TRBD1 might be the D (5 bases). Germline V gene sequence: CDR1 MNHEY, CDR2 SVGAGI. Trimming left V 5 bases short and J 7 bases short, with 20 bases between. The CDR3 totals 15 residues. CDR3 sequence (DNA): TGTGCCAGCAGTGTACCGGGTTACAGGAGTATTGAAGCTTTCTTT. It codes for CASSVPGYRSIEAFF.

This chain connects TRBV7-6 to TRBJ2-3; TRBD2 agrees at 8 bases. The CDR3 length is 15 residues. CDR1 and CDR2 from the germline V gene are SGHVS and FNYEAQ. V shed 1 base, J shed 6 bases, and the junction held 6 bases outside the gene matches. The CDR3 is CASSLGGGRTDTQYF. In DNA, the CDR3 is TGTGCCAGCAGCTTAGGCGGGGGGAGGACGGATACGCAGTATTTT.

The chain links TRBV6-1 to TRBJ2-1, with TRBD1 matching 9 bases. V was clipped by 6 bases and J by 6 bases; unmatched bases: 9. The CDR3 runs 15 residues. Germline V gene data show CDR1 as MNHNS and CDR2 as SASEGT. The CDR3 nucleotides read TGTGCCAGCAGCGCCCGGGACAGGGTATTCAATGAGCAGTTCTTC. This codes for CASSARDRVFNEQFF.

As for this clone: Additional DNA sequences in this sample encode the identical CDR3. The rearrangement joins TRBV11-2 to TRBJ2-3, with 11 positions matching TRBD2. The germline V gene encodes CDR1 SGHAT and CDR2 FQNNGV. V dropped 6 bases and J dropped 4; count of bases not matched to a gene: 6. This CDR3 has 15 amino acids. CDR3: CASSPTSGSADTQYF. CDR3 DNA sequence: TGTGCCAGCAGTCCTACTAGCGGGAGCGCAGATACGCAGTATTTT.

About this clone: A far larger clone differs by one base, so this is likely a read error. The V and J genes are TRBV27 and TRBJ1-2, with D maybe TRBD1 (5 bases). Germline V gives CDR1 MNHEY, CDR2 SMNVEV (reference sequence). The CDR3 is made up of 15 amino acids. The CDR3 DNA sequence: TGTGCCCGCAGTTTGGCCATTGGGGGGGATTATGGCTACACCTTC. Translation gives CARSLAIGGDYGYTF.

The chain combines TRBV5-1 with TRBJ1-2; 8 bases align to TRBD1. J was trimmed by 8 bases and V by 5 bases; bases with no gene match: 8. This CDR3 is built from 13 residues. Germline CDR1 and CDR2: SGHRS and YFSETQ. The CDR3 reads CASSLRQGRGYTF. In DNA form, the CDR3 reads TGCGCCAGCAGTCTTCGACAGGGGCGCGGCTACACCTTC.

V usage is TRBV6-1 and J usage is TRBJ2-4; TRBD1 aligns across 9 bases. J lost 8 bases, V lost 2 bases, and 7 bases had no gene match. The CDR3 runs to 15 residues. Germline CDR1 is MNHNS and CDR2 is SASEGT. CDR3: CASSESGTGQHIQYF. The DNA of the CDR3 is TGTGCCAGCAGTGAATCGGGGACAGGGCAGCACATTCAGTACTTC.

This sequence joins TRBV5-1 and TRBJ1-1, with D hard to call. This CDR3 region has 14 residues. CDR1 SGHRS and CDR2 YFSETQ come from the germline V gene. V was clipped by 0 bases and J by 5 bases, with 11 bases between them. The CDR3 region is CASSLARPETEAFF. The CDR3 DNA sequence: TGCGCCAGCAGCTTGGCAAGGCCGGAGACTGAAGCTTTCTTT.

This clone has just a few counts. This sequence joins TRBV30 and TRBJ2-7; TRBD1 might be the D (6 bases). Trimming removed 3 bases at V and 1 base at J, with 7 bases between. CDR3 length: 12 amino acids. Germline loops: CDR1 GTSNPN, CDR2 SVGIG (reference sequence). The CDR3 DNA reads TGTGCCTGGAGGAGGGGGTCCTACGAGCAGTACTTC. Translating gives CAWRRGSYEQYF.

V and J are TRBV27 and TRBJ2-5; the match to TRBD2 covers 8 bases. V was clipped by 6 bases and J by 14 bases; unmatched bases: 11. The CDR3 has 12 amino acids. Germline assignment: CDR1 MNHEY and CDR2 SMNVEV (reference sequence). The CDR3 here is CASRFVSGDFYF. The CDR3 bases are TGTGCCAGCAGATTCGTTAGCGGGGACTTTTACTTC.

The rearrangement uses TRBV28 and TRBJ1-3; D is perhaps TRBD1 (6 bases). Trimming removed 7 bases at V and 4 bases at J, with 17 bases between. The germline gives CDR1 MDHEN, CDR2 SYDVKM. The CDR3 loop spans 15 amino acids. Written as DNA, the CDR3 is TGTGCCAGCACAACGCGGGGGGGCAGCGGAAACACCATATATTTT. This sequence encodes CASTTRGGSGNTIYF.

The rearrangement links TRBV19 to TRBJ1-1; 12 nucleotides agree with TRBD1. The CDR3 extends over 13 amino acids. From germline, CDR1 is LNHDA and CDR2 SQIVND (reference sequence). J lost 11 bases, V lost 3 bases, and 4 bases had no gene match. CDR3 protein: CASSMGQGAGAFF. CDR3 nucleotide sequence: TGTGCCAGTAGTATGGGACAGGGGGCGGGGGCTTTCTTT.

This chain joins TRBV10-3 and TRBJ2-2; weak D call: TRBD2 (6 bases). Trimming removed 0 bases from V and 7 bases from J, with 15 bases in between. The germline gives CDR1 ENHRY, CDR2 SYGVKD. This CDR3 has 16 amino acids. CDR3 protein: CAISESFGGRSGELFF. CDR3 sequence (DNA): TGTGCCATCAGTGAGTCTTTCGGAGGGCGGAGCGGGGAGCTGTTTTTT.